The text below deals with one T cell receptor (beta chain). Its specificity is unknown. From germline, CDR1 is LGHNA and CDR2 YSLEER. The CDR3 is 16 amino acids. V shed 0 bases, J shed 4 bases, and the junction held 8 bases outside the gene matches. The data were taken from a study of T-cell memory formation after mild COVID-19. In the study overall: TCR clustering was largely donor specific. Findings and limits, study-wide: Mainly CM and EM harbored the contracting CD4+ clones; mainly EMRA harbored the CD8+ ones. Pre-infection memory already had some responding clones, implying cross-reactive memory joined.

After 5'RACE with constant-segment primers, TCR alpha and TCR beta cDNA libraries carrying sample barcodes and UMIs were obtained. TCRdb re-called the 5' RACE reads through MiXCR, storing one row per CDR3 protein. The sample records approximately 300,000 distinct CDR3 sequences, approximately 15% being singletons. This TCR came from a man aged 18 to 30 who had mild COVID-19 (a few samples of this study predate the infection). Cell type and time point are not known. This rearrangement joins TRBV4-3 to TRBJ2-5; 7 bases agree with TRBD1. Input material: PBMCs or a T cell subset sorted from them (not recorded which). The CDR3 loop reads CASSQDLRGPGETQYF. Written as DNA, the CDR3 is TGCGCCAGCAGCCAAGATTTAAGGGGGCCGGGAGAGACCCAGTACTTC.